The text below deals with one T cell receptor (beta chain). Its antigen remains unidentified. Described time point: cycle 4 day 1 (C4D1), after 6 weeks of nivolumab. Brentuximab vedotin exposure varied among the patients, all of whom had relapsed after autologous stem cell transplantation. The data are from a study of PD-1 blockade in classical Hodgkin lymphoma. At the level of the study: Nivolumab dosing for patients was 3 mg/kg, administered intravenously every 2 weeks. Study-level points and caveats: Patients were excluded if nivolumab began under 1 year after ASCT (the autologous transplant). CD4+ TCR diversity rose significantly by C4D1, and CD8+ TCR diversity did not. The study found complete responders had baseline diversity similar to newly diagnosed patients.

Germline values: CDR1 ENHRY, CDR2 SYGVKD. Trimming pared 10 bases from V and 1 base from J, leaving 17 bases between. The CDR3 spans 15 residues. Measured with immunoSEQ multiplex PCR; TCRdb has only the in-frame clones, and not every one. In the table there are around 50,000 clones, about 75% of which are singletons. The sample here was peripheral blood mononuclear cells (PBMCs), taken before the fourth cycle of nivolumab. V and J are TRBV10-3 and TRBJ1-5, with a tentative D call TRBD1 (6 bases). This TCR came from a human donor with classical Hodgkin lymphoma. The CDR3 region has the DNA TGTGCCACTTGTGCGGGGGCCGTCAGCAATCAGCCCCAGCATTTT. The encoded protein is CATCAGAVSNQPQHF.